Following are 8 T cell receptor beta chains from one sample sequenced in a study of blood T cells in healthy people across ages (dated by TCRdb to the mid-2010s). The receptor library was made with 5' RACE. Sequencing used an Illumina HiSeq 2500. A second PCR of roughly 6 to 11 cycles was performed with a sample-barcoded 5' primer and a J-beta primer mix. TCRdb itself trimmed the public reads at Q25 with fastp, ran MiXCR and retained productive beta chains. CDR3 protein duplicates are merged, each entry listing the most common genes and DNA. The sample profile shows some 780,000 distinct CDR3 sequences; 45% to 70% of them were found once. Jointly, the top ten make up 25% to 30% of the sample. Sequenced input: blood. These receptors originate from a man aged 40-55 years in good health.

The rearrangement joins TRBV20-1 to TRBJ2-3; 10 nucleotides agree with TRBD2. Losses at the gene ends were 2 bases for V and 3 bases for J; bases not matched to a gene: 14. Germline lookup yields CDR1 DFQATT and CDR2 SNEGSKA (reference sequence). The CDR3 has 18 amino acids. The DNA of the CDR3 is TGCAGTGCTAGACATCTCGGTGGTCTAGCGGGGGTTACAGATACGCAGTATTTT. Its protein is CSARHLGGLAGVTDTQYF.

Only a few counts were recorded for this clonotype. The chain carries TRBV6-5 and TRBJ1-2; the match to TRBD1 covers 9 bases. V was pared by 0 bases and J by 7 bases, with 6 bases of the junction left unmatched. The V gene's germline CDR1 is MNHEY and CDR2 SVGAGI. The CDR3 is 15 amino acids. DNA for the CDR3: TGTGCCAGCAGTTACTCGGGACAGGGAAAGGGTGGCTACACCTTC. Its translation is CASSYSGQGKGGYTF.

The V call is TRBV3-1, the J call TRBJ2-1; D possibly corresponds to TRBD2 (5 bases). Germline CDR1 reads LGHDT; CDR2 reads YNNKEL (reference sequence). CDR3 size: 15 residues. V lost 0 bases, J lost 5 bases, and 11 bases lay in between. In DNA form, the CDR3 reads TGTGCCAGCAGCCAAGATTCCGGGGAGCACAATGAGCAGTTCTTC. Its protein is CASSQDSGEHNEQFF.

This clonotype has just a few counts. The gene calls are TRBV27 and TRBJ1-6, with D possibly matching TRBD1 (5 bases). V lost 1 base to trimming and J lost 7 bases, with 17 bases between them. This CDR3 is built from 17 residues. Germline assignment: CDR1 MNHEY and CDR2 SMNVEV (reference sequence). Written as DNA, the CDR3 is TGTGCCAGCAGTTTATGGGTGGGACGCGGAAGAAATTCACCCCTCCACTTT. Translating gives CASSLWVGRGRNSPLHF.

This clonotype was seen more than once but under ten times. The chain joins TRBV29-1 to TRBJ2-5, with D perhaps being TRBD1 or TRBD2 (6 bases each). The J call is in doubt because the DNA end fits TRBJ2-7 better. The germline CDR1 and CDR2 sequences are SQVTM and ANQGSEA. This CDR3 region has 17 residues. The CDR3 region has the DNA TGCAGCGACGGACACAGGGTTGGCGGGAAGGGCTGGTGCGAGCAGTACTTC. As protein: CSDGHRVGGKGWCEQYF.

In its sample, this clonotype was seen a few times. The V and J genes are TRBV14 and TRBJ1-4; the D is unclear. The CDR3 runs to 13 residues. V was pared by 2 bases and J by 7 bases, with 8 bases between. CDR1 is SGHDN, CDR2 FVKESK, per germline. CDR3 region: CASSQWVGEKLFF. The CDR3 region has the DNA TGTGCCAGCAGCCAATGGGTGGGTGAAAAACTGTTTTTT.

V usage is TRBV5-1 and J usage is TRBJ2-6; D possibly corresponds to TRBD1 (6 bases). V was cut by 0 bases and J by 2 bases, with 15 bases left in between. Germline values: CDR1 SGHRS, CDR2 YFSETQ. This CDR3 has 18 amino acids. The CDR3 here is CASSLDTGRKTGANVLTF. CDR3 DNA sequence: TGCGCCAGCAGCTTGGATACAGGGAGAAAAACTGGGGCCAACGTCCTGACTTTC.

The chain couples TRBV29-1 to TRBJ1-5, with no clear D. CDR1 SQVTM and CDR2 ANQGSEA come from the germline V gene. This CDR3 region has 11 residues. The V end was cut by 5 bases, the J end by 11 bases, with 13 bases between. The CDR3 DNA reads TGCAGCGTTTGGTCCGACTCGGCCCAGCATTTT. Translated: CSVWSDSAQHF.